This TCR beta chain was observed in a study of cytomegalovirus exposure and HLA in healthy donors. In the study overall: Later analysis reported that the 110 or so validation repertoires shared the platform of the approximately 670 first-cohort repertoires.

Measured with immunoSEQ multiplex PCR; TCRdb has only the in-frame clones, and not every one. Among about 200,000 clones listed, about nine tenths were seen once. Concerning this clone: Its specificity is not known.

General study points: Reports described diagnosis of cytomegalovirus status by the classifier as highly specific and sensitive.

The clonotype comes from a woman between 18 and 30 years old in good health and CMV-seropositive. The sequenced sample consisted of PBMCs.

CDR3 sequence: CASSHPGSAPGQYF. CDR3 DNA: TGCGCCAGCAGTCACCCGGGGTCTGCACCTGGGCAGTACTTC. The rearrangement joins TRBV23-1 to TRBJ2-7; D is perhaps TRBD2 (5 bases). TRBV23-1 is labeled an ORF, and its function is uncertain. Trimming cost V 3 bases and J 9 bases, with 18 bases left between them. CDR3 size: 14 residues.